A single sample gave rise to the 20 T cell receptor beta chains below, sequenced in a study of blood T cell repertoires in COVID-19. Clones were read by immunoSEQ multiplex PCR, and TCRdb kept only the in-frame ones, dropping some. The sample consists of a few hundred thousand clones, around four fifths of them appearing once. Sequenced input: PBMCs or T cells enriched from blood (not recorded which). These receptors originate from a middle-aged man who had recovered from COVID-19.

This chain connects TRBV19 to TRBJ1-3; a weak D match, TRBD1 (6 bases). Trimming took 10 bases from V and 1 from J, leaving 14 bases between them. The CDR3 is 14 residues long. In germline, CDR1 is LNHDA, CDR2 SQIVND (reference sequence). The CDR3 sequence is CATADRHSGNTIYF. The CDR3 nucleotides are TGTGCCACGGCTGACAGGCATTCTGGAAACACCATATATTTT.

The chain combines TRBV9 with TRBJ1-3; D call uncertain. Germline V gives CDR1 SGDLS, CDR2 YYNGEE. With 3 bases removed from V and 0 bases from J, the gap between germline ends came to 16 bases. This CDR3 spans 17 amino acids. CDR3 protein: CASSEENTAGSGNTIYF. The CDR3 coding sequence is TGTGCCAGCAGCGAAGAGAACACGGCAGGCTCTGGAAACACCATATATTTT.

In this sample, this clone turned up many times. This chain links TRBV25-1 with TRBJ2-5; the match to TRBD1 covers 8 bases. CDR1 is MGHDK and CDR2 is SYGVNS in the germline V gene. V shed 3 bases, J shed 5 bases, and the junction held 8 bases outside the gene matches. This CDR3 has 15 amino acids. CDR3: CASSDGDRIIETQYF. CDR3 bases: TGTGCCAGCAGTGACGGGGACAGGATAATCGAGACCCAGTACTTC.

The chain couples TRBV5-4 to TRBJ1-2; D is undetermined. CDR3 length equals 12 residues. The germline CDR1 and CDR2 sequences are SGHNT and YYREEE (reference sequence). Trimming removed 4 bases from V and 10 bases from J, with 14 bases in between. The CDR3 protein is CASSRDDLLYTF. As DNA, the CDR3 is TGTGCCAGCAGCCGAGATGATCTACTCTACACCTTC.

This chain's CDR3 is CASSPGTSKETQYF. The CDR3 DNA reads TGTGCCAGCAGCCCCGGGACTTCAAAAGAGACCCAGTACTTC. The chain has TRBV6-5 and TRBJ2-5, with TRBD2 as a possible D gene (6 bases). V dropped 6 bases and J dropped 3 bases, with 14 bases sitting between them. This CDR3 has 14 residues. Germline V CDR1 and CDR2: MNHEY, SVGAGI.

This chain joins TRBV4-1 and TRBJ2-3, with unresolved D. Germline V gene lookup returns CDR1 MGHRA and CDR2 YSYEKL. The CDR3 spans 15 residues. Trimming removed 0 bases from V and 0 bases from J, with 7 bases in between. CDR3 residues: CASSQDLASTDTQYF. CDR3 nucleotides: TGCGCCAGCAGCCAAGATCTGGCTAGCACAGATACGCAGTATTTT.

V is TRBV30 and J is TRBJ1-2; 7 bases align to TRBD1. The germline gives CDR1 GTSNPN, CDR2 SVGIG (reference sequence). J was trimmed by 13 bases and V by 0 bases; bases with no gene match: 8. This CDR3 spans 12 amino acids. The CDR3 spells CAWSVKVQGSTF. CDR3 nucleotide sequence: TGTGCCTGGAGTGTAAAGGTACAGGGGTCCACCTTC.

The chain carries TRBV12-5 and TRBJ1-2, with D possibly TRBD1 on 5 matching bases. The V and J ends lost 1 base and 6 bases respectively, with 24 bases between them. Germline V gene lookup returns CDR1 LGHNT and CDR2 FRNRAP. This CDR3 has 18 amino acids. The CDR3 is CASGLGLTVRGTSNGYTF. DNA of the CDR3: TGTGCTAGTGGTTTGGGGCTGACAGTACGAGGCACGTCGAATGGCTACACCTTC.

This clone was counted between two and nine times. The rearrangement joins TRBV19 to TRBJ1-1; weak D call: TRBD1 (6 bases). Germline assignment: CDR1 LNHDA and CDR2 SQIVND (reference sequence). V lost 1 base and J lost 4, with 13 bases in between. The CDR3 sequence is 15 residues long. For the CDR3, the DNA is TGTGCCAGTAGTATAGGAACAGGGACCAGCACTGAAGCTTTCTTT. Its translation is CASSIGTGTSTEAFF. The entire variable domain, with the rest obtained from reference TRBV19 and TRBJ1-1, is as follows: DGGITQSPKYLFRKEGQNVTLSCEQNLNHDAMYWYRQDPGQGLRLIYYSQIVNDFQKGDIAEGYSVSREKKESFPLTVTSAQKNPTAFYLCASSIGTGTSTEAFFGQGTRLTVV.

The rearrangement joins TRBV18 to TRBJ1-6, with no clear D. V was pared by 0 bases and J by 7 bases, with 10 bases between. In germline, CDR1 is KGHSH, CDR2 LQKENI. There are 15 residues in the CDR3. The CDR3 region has the DNA TGTGCCAGCTCACCACCGTACGGAGAGAATTCACCCCTCCACTTT. Translation: CASSPPYGENSPLHF. The whole variable domain, filled in from reference TRBV18 and TRBJ1-6, reads NAGVMQNPRHLVRRRGQEARLRCSPMKGHSHVYWYRQLPEEGLKFMVYLQKENIIDESGMPKERFSAEFPKEGPSILRIQQVVRGDSAAYFCASSPPYGENSPLHFGNGTRLTVT.

This sequence joins TRBV9 and TRBJ2-4; no firm D call. Germline lookup yields CDR1 SGDLS and CDR2 YYNGEE. V gave up 2 bases and J gave up 0 bases, with 6 bases separating them. The CDR3 consists of 14 residues. This chain's CDR3 is CASSVTPAKNIQYF. The DNA for the CDR3 is TGTGCCAGCAGCGTGACACCAGCCAAAAACATTCAGTACTTC.

Comment on this clone: At the DNA level, this CDR3 is encoded by other sequences in the same sample as well. V usage is TRBV19 and J usage is TRBJ2-2; D is uncertain. CDR3 size: 15 residues. V was cut by 3 bases and J by 4 bases, with 12 bases left in between. The germline gives CDR1 LNHDA, CDR2 SQIVND (reference sequence). CDR3 loop: CASSILSSGTGELFF. For the CDR3, the DNA is TGTGCCAGTAGTATTTTGTCCTCGGGCACCGGGGAGCTGTTTTTT.

The V gene is TRBV5-4, the J gene TRBJ1-4, with a possible D match to TRBD1 (6 bases). Per the germline V gene, CDR1 is SGHNT and CDR2 is YYREEE (reference sequence). The CDR3 length is 16 residues. Trimming took off 2 bases at V and 4 bases at J, with 15 bases between the two ends. Here the CDR3 reads CASSFRLAGVNEKLFF. The DNA for the CDR3 is TGTGCCAGCAGCTTTAGGTTGGCAGGGGTTAATGAAAAACTGTTTTTT. Complete variable domain (other parts from reference TRBV5-4 and TRBJ1-4): ETGVTQSPTHLIKTRGQQVTLRCSSQSGHNTVSWYQQALGQGPQFIFQYYREEENGRGNFPPRFSGLQFPNYSSELNVNALELDDSALYLCASSFRLAGVNEKLFFGSGTQLSVL.

This sequence joins TRBV29-1 and TRBJ1-2, with D perhaps TRBD1 (5 bases). V lost 7 bases and J 1 base, leaving 10 bases between the germline ends. The CDR3 is made up of 12 amino acids. From germline, CDR1 is SQVTM and CDR2 ANQGSEA. Here the CDR3 reads CSARVFNYGYTF. The CDR3 DNA sequence: TGCAGCGCCAGGGTTTTTAACTATGGCTACACCTTC.

The chain uses TRBV5-1 and TRBJ2-3, with D perhaps TRBD1 (7 bases). The germline V and J ends were trimmed by 4 bases and 4 bases, with 16 bases remaining between them. Germline CDR1 and CDR2: SGHRS and YFSETQ. CDR3 length equals 15 residues. The CDR3 sequence: CASSGETGRPDTQYF. CDR3 DNA sequence: TGCGCCAGCAGCGGCGAGACAGGGAGGCCAGATACGCAGTATTTT. Together with reference TRBV5-1 and TRBJ2-3, the CDR3 gives the full variable domain: KAGVTQTPRYLIKTRGQQVTLSCSPISGHRSVSWYQQTPGQGLQFLFEYFSETQRNKGNFPGRFSGRQFSNSRSEMNVSTLELGDSALYLCASSGETGRPDTQYFGPGTRLTVL.

This clone was seen once. The chain carries TRBV18 and TRBJ1-3; weak D call: TRBD1 (6 bases). Germline V gives CDR1 KGHSH, CDR2 LQKENI. The CDR3 runs to 16 residues. Between the trimmed V and J ends, which lost 1 base and 7 bases, there was a span of 17 bases. The DNA for the CDR3 is TGTGCCAGCTCACCACTGGACAGTGCGGGTGGGAACACCATATATTTT. As protein: CASSPLDSAGGNTIYF.

The chain carries TRBV9 and TRBJ2-6; the D is unclear. V gave up 0 bases and J gave up 4 bases, with 8 bases separating them. The V gene's germline CDR1 is SGDLS and CDR2 YYNGEE. The CDR3 sequence is 15 residues long. This chain's CDR3 is CASSVGYGGANVLTF. DNA for the CDR3: TGTGCCAGCAGCGTAGGGTACGGGGGGGCCAACGTCCTGACTTTC. Drawing the rest from reference TRBV9 and TRBJ2-6, the complete variable domain is DSGVTQTPKHLITATGQRVTLRCSPRSGDLSVYWYQQSLDQGLQFLIQYYNGEERAKGNILERFSAQQFPDLHSELNLSSLELGDSALYFCASSVGYGGANVLTFGAGSRLTVL.

This clone was counted a few times. The rearrangement uses TRBV24-1 and TRBJ1-6; D not certain. CDR1 and CDR2 from the germline V gene are KGHDR and SFDVKD. The V end was cut by 4 bases, the J end by 0 bases, with 15 bases between. CDR3 length: 18 residues. The CDR3 DNA is TGTGCCACCAGTGACCTATCTACTAATGACTCCTATAATTCACCCCTCCACTTT. Protein sequence: CATSDLSTNDSYNSPLHF.

J is TRBJ2-1 and V is TRBV7-9; TRBD2 is a possible D gene (6 bases). Between the trimmed V and J ends, which lost 1 base and 7 bases, there was a span of 14 bases. Germline CDR1 SEHNR, CDR2 FQNEAQ (reference sequence). The CDR3 consists of 15 residues. Here the CDR3 DNA reads TGTGCCAGCAGCTTAGGGGGTGGGGGACTTAATGAGCAGTTCTTC. Translated, it gives CASSLGGGGLNEQFF.

At least ten counts were recorded for this clone. J is TRBJ1-5 and V is TRBV7-6; 8 bases agree with TRBD1. Unmatched junction bases numbered 2, after V lost 5 bases and J lost 2 bases. This CDR3 comprises 14 residues. Germline CDR1 and CDR2: SGHVS and FNYEAQ. CDR3 DNA sequence: TGTGCCAGCAGCCAGGGGGCAGGCAATCAGCCCCAGCATTTT. Its protein is CASSQGAGNQPQHF.